These 16 T cell receptor beta chains were all obtained from the same sample, sequenced in a study of cytomegalovirus exposure and HLA in healthy donors. Primers for the PCR totalled 60 Vbeta and 13 Jbeta. Repertoires were generated with immunoSEQ multiplex PCR, while TCRdb's copy carries only in-frame clones and drops some. The data contain some 190,000 clones, 75% to 80% of them singletons. The sample taken for sequencing was PBMCs. These TCRs come from a woman in her 30s in good health and CMV-seropositive.

Note on this clone: The junction differs from germline at one of its ends, possibly a read error. The gene calls are TRBV18 and TRBJ1-3; D might be TRBD1 (6 bases). The CDR3 runs 15 residues. Looked up from germline, CDR1 is KGHSH and CDR2 is LQKENI. The CDR3 is CASSPDRFSGNTIDF. The CDR3 region has the DNA TGTGCCAGCTCACCGGACAGATTCTCTGGAAACACCATAGATTTT.

The rearrangement joins TRBV29-1 to TRBJ1-2; D might be TRBD1 (6 bases). The CDR3 loop spans 13 amino acids. The germline V and J ends were trimmed by 4 bases and 2 bases, with 11 bases remaining between them. Per germline, CDR1 SQVTM and CDR2 ANQGSEA. The CDR3 is CSVADTGNYGYTF. The CDR3 bases are TGCAGCGTTGCGGACACAGGGAACTATGGCTACACCTTC.

The chain is built from TRBV7-9 and TRBJ1-1; D unresolved. The germline V gene encodes CDR1 SEHNR and CDR2 FQNEAQ (reference sequence). The CDR3 contains 15 residues. With 3 bases removed from V and 0 bases from J, the gap between germline ends came to 11 bases. DNA of the CDR3: TGTGCCAGCAGCTTCGGTCCGGGAATGAACACTGAAGCTTTCTTT. This sequence encodes CASSFGPGMNTEAFF.

J is TRBJ2-1 and V is TRBV11-3, with 8 bases lining up with TRBD2. Trimming removed 0 bases from V and 0 bases from J; junction bases left unmatched: 4. Germline values: CDR1 SGHNT, CDR2 YENEEA. The CDR3 has 17 residues. The DNA for the CDR3 is TGTGCCAGCAGCTTAGAGTTAGCGGGGAGCTCCTACAATGAGCAGTTCTTC. Protein product: CASSLELAGSSYNEQFF.

The CDR3 here is CASSLRAGVDTQYF. DNA for the CDR3: TGTGCCAGCAGCTTACGGGCGGGAGTCGATACGCAGTATTTT. The J gene is TRBJ2-3, the V gene TRBV7-8, with 7 positions matching TRBD2. From germline, CDR1 is SGHVS and CDR2 FQNEAQ. The V and J ends lost 2 bases and 6 bases, in that order; junction bases with no gene match: 5. The CDR3 has 14 residues.

V usage is TRBV4-3 and J usage is TRBJ2-7, with D possibly being TRBD1 (6 bases). CDR1 LGHNA and CDR2 YSLEER come from the germline V gene. The CDR3 is 14 amino acids. V lost 0 bases and J 6 bases, leaving 12 bases between the germline ends. The CDR3: CASSQEPHRVEQYF. In DNA form, the CDR3 reads TGCGCCAGCAGCCAAGAACCCCACAGGGTCGAGCAGTACTTC.

The chain is built from TRBV19 and TRBJ1-1; D is unclear. V was pared by 0 bases and J by 0 bases, with 5 bases between. Germline lookup yields CDR1 LNHDA and CDR2 SQIVND (reference sequence). This CDR3 has 14 residues. This chain's CDR3 is CASSIDSVNTEAFF. The CDR3 DNA follows: TGTGCCAGTAGTATAGACTCGGTGAACACTGAAGCTTTCTTT.

This chain uses TRBV11-2 with TRBJ1-5; 11 nucleotides agree with TRBD1. V gave up 5 bases and J gave up 7 bases; unmatched junction bases: 7. Looked up from germline, CDR1 is SGHAT and CDR2 is FQNNGV. The CDR3 runs 15 residues. The CDR3 bases are TGTGCCAGCAGCCCTGGGACAGGGGGTGGACAGCCCCAGCATTTT. It encodes CASSPGTGGGQPQHF.

This chain uses TRBV11-3 with TRBJ2-5; unclear D gene. The V gene's germline CDR1 is SGHNT and CDR2 YENEEA. V was trimmed by 3 bases and J by 1 base, leaving 18 bases between them. The CDR3 has 17 residues. This CDR3 reads CASSLAHPFVPQETQYF. The CDR3 nucleotides read TGTGCCAGCAGCTTGGCTCACCCTTTTGTTCCCCAAGAGACCCAGTACTTC.

V and J are TRBV7-2 and TRBJ1-1; no firm D call. Trimming took 1 base from V and 11 from J, leaving 11 bases between them. The CDR3 length is 12 residues. The V gene's germline CDR1 is SGHTA and CDR2 FQGNSA. The CDR3 loop reads CASSLDGSGAFF. DNA for the CDR3: TGTGCCAGCAGCTTAGATGGGTCGGGGGCTTTCTTT.

The chain joins TRBV7-9 to TRBJ1-5; no clear D gene. Germline lookup yields CDR1 SEHNR and CDR2 FQNEAQ (reference sequence). The V end was cut by 5 bases, the J end by 4 bases, with 9 bases between. The CDR3 has 13 amino acids. This CDR3 is CASSAEFNQPQHF. The CDR3 DNA reads TGTGCCAGCAGCGCCGAGTTTAATCAGCCCCAGCATTTT.

A few counts support this clone. The chain is built from TRBV10-3 and TRBJ2-7; 8 nucleotides line up with TRBD2. This CDR3 contains 17 residues. Per the germline V gene, CDR1 is ENHRY and CDR2 is SYGVKD. After removal of 3 bases from V and 0 bases from J, the junction contained 10 bases not matched to a gene. CDR3 coding DNA: TGTGCCATCAGTGATGTGGGAAAGCGGGGGAGCTCCTACGAGCAGTACTTC. Encoded protein: CAISDVGKRGSSYEQYF.

In this sample, this clone turned up a few times. The chain joins TRBV6-9 to TRBJ2-3; maybe TRBD2 (6 bases). The CDR3 runs to 15 residues. Germline V gives CDR1 MNHGY, CDR2 SVAAGI. V was cut by 6 bases and J by 0 bases, with 13 bases left in between. The CDR3 sequence: CASSRGSTSTDTQYF. CDR3 coding DNA: TGTGCCAGCAGCCGGGGGTCGACTAGCACAGATACGCAGTATTTT.

The chain recombines TRBV14 with TRBJ2-1; 7 positions agree with TRBD2. CDR1 is SGHDN and CDR2 is FVKESK in the germline V gene. The V segment lost 7 bases and the J segment 0 bases; nucleotides outside the gene matches: 3. The CDR3 covers 14 residues. The CDR3, as DNA: TGTGCCAGCATGGGGGGGAGCTCCTACAATGAGCAGTTCTTC. Translated, it gives CASMGGSSYNEQFF.

V usage is TRBV28 and J usage is TRBJ2-1; 11 positions match TRBD1. This CDR3 has 15 amino acids. The ends lost 7 bases at V and 5 bases at J; junction bases unmatched: 7. The germline CDR1 and CDR2 sequences are MDHEN and SYDVKM. The DNA of the CDR3 is TGTGCCAGCACCTCCGGGACAGGGGGTAACAATGAGCAGTTCTTC. It yields the protein CASTSGTGGNNEQFF. Filled out from reference TRBV28 and TRBJ2-1, the complete variable domain reads DVKVTQSSRYLVKRTGEKVFLECVQDMDHENMFWYRQDPGLGLRLIYFSYDVKMKEKGDIPEGYSVSREKKERFSLILESASTNQTSMYLCASTSGTGGNNEQFFGPGTRLTVL.

The rearrangement uses TRBV28 and TRBJ2-5, with 8 bases identical to TRBD1. CDR3 size: 12 residues. Germline lookup yields CDR1 MDHEN and CDR2 SYDVKM. The V and J ends lost 6 bases and 11 bases, in that order; junction bases with no gene match: 8. CDR3 nucleotides: TGTGCCAGCAGACCGGACAGGGAGGTGCAGTACTTC. Translating gives CASRPDREVQYF.